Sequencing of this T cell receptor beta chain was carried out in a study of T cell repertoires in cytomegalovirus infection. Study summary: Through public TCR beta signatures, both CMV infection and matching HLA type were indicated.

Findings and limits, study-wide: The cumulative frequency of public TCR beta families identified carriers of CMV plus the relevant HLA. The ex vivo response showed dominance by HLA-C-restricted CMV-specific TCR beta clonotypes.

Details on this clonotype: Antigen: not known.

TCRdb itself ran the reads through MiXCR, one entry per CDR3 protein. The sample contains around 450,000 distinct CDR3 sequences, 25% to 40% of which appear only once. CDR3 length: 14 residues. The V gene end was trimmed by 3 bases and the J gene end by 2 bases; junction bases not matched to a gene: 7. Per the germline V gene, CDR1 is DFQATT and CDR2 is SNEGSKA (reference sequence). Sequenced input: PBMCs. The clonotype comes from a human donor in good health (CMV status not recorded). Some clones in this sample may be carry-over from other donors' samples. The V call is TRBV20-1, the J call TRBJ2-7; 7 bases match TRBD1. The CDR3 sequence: CSARTPGTAYEQYF. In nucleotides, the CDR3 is TGCAGTGCTAGGACGCCCGGGACAGCCTACGAGCAGTACTTC.